This T cell receptor (beta chain) was sequenced for a study of blood T cells in healthy people across ages. Study-wide findings and caveats: A roughly linear age-dependent decrease characterized TCR beta diversity per million T cells.

Alongside a J-beta primer mix, a sample-barcoded 5' primer served in a second PCR lasting about 7 to 12 cycles. TCRdb independently ran MiXCR on the 5' RACE reads; one entry per CDR3 protein. Of 800,000 or so distinct CDR3 sequences in the sample, 20% to 25% were seen once. In regard to this clonotype: The target antigen is unknown.

With 5 bases clipped from V and 9 bases from J, the junction kept 10 bases outside the gene matches. CDR3 size: 15 residues. The same sample was also studied in work on T cells of mothers and their children. From that report: TCR recombination output is shaped by thymic selection similarly in related and unrelated pairs. Relative to unrelated pairs, biologically related mother-child dyads exhibited marginally greater, non-significant overlap. Detection yielded no persistent microchimeric T cell clones.

This TCR was recovered from a boy between 5 and 17 years old in good health. The sequenced sample consisted of blood. The J gene is TRBJ1-6, the V gene TRBV12-3 or TRBV12-4, with 7 bases identical to TRBD1. CDR3 amino acids: CASSPQGELSSPLHF. CDR3 nucleotide sequence: TGTGCCAGCAGTCCCCAGGGGGAACTAAGTTCACCCCTCCACTTT.